These T cell receptor beta chains were read from a single sample in a study of cytomegalovirus exposure and HLA in healthy donors. TCRdb keeps only in-frame clones here, not all; method: immunoSEQ multiplex PCR. The repertoire holds approximately 93,000 clones, with over 55% as singletons. The sample consisted of PBMCs. These receptors originate from a boy aged 5 to 17 in good health and CMV-seropositive. Both conserved end residues are part of each CDR3. Fields, in order: V gene, J gene, CDR3 protein.

TRBV6-6	TRBJ1-1	CASSYWGRGNTEAFF
TRBV7-9	TRBJ2-7	CSSSVGGTSGSYEQYF
TRBV9	TRBJ2-7	CASSVEGTSDEQYF
TRBV19	TRBJ2-4	CASSTSGTAIAKNIQYF
TRBV2	TRBJ2-5	CASSEVRTGLKETQYF
TRBV7-2	TRBJ2-5	CASRERAGETQYF
TRBV30	TRBJ1-1	CAWSVGQGAAEAFF
TRBV5-1	TRBJ2-7	CASSLGASGYEQYF
TRBV9	TRBJ1-2	CASSPQRRPNYGYTF
TRBV19	TRBJ1-5	CASSIGRSNQPQHF
TRBV5-1	TRBJ2-1	CASSLDPSGRRGNNEQFF
TRBV6-5	TRBJ2-1	CASSLENEQFF
TRBV11-3	TRBJ1-1	CASSLSQNTEAFF
TRBV6-1	TRBJ1-1	CASSESVNDGGTEAFF
TRBV6-1	TRBJ1-2	CASSEVGNYGYTF
TRBV20-1	TRBJ1-1	CSHNRGEAFF
TRBV6-5	TRBJ2-7	CASSYSSIAGGHEQYF
TRBV5-4	TRBJ2-3	CASSGRTSGSRDTQYF
TRBV6-1	TRBJ1-1	CASSVWGPNTEAFF
TRBV19	TRBJ1-5	CASGAGRSSNQPQHF
TRBV21-1	TRBJ1-1	CATSVSAFF
TRBV5-8	TRBJ2-1	CASSLEQGVYNEQFF
TRBV7-2	TRBJ2-5	CASSLRVRETQYF
TRBV28	TRBJ1-5	CASRKDRGGNQPQHF
TRBV2	TRBJ1-1	CASITQGLNTEAFF
TRBV7-2	TRBJ1-4	CASSLAGNTLFF